Listed here is a single T cell receptor beta chain. The sample originates from a study of blood T cell repertoires in COVID-19. Study in general: The cDNA or gDNA used as material had been derived from T cells, B-cell-depleted T cells, or PBMCs.

Clones were sequenced by immunoSEQ multiplex PCR, and TCRdb holds only the in-frame ones, with some missing. The table lists tens of thousands of clones, 90% of them singletons. The germline V gene encodes CDR1 MNHEY and CDR2 SMNVEV (reference sequence). The CDR3 spans 15 residues. V lost 7 bases to trimming and J lost 5 bases; unmatched junction nucleotides: 8. The chain combines TRBV27 with TRBJ2-7; TRBD2 aligns across 13 bases. The sequenced sample consisted of peripheral blood. The receptor comes from an elderly woman with active or convalescent COVID-19. The CDR3 reads CASTSTSGRRNEQYF. The CDR3 DNA sequence: TGTGCCAGCACCTCGACTAGCGGGAGGAGGAACGAGCAGTACTTC.